The 3 T cell receptor beta chains presented below share a single source sample, sequenced in a study of patients and donors after allogeneic stem cell transplantation (dated by TCRdb to 2018 to 2020). Libraries were prepared through RT-PCR. Sequencing was carried out with a NextSeq 550. TCRdb trimmed public reads at Q25 via fastp, called clones via MiXCR and kept in-frame beta chains. Identical CDR3 proteins give one entry, which carries the most common genes and DNA. This sample is represented by 920,000 or so distinct CDR3 sequences; roughly 18% of them were singletons. Roughly 6.4% of the sample rests with the top ten. The specimen sequenced was blood, either unsorted or a sorted T cell fraction (not recorded which). These receptors originate from a human donor who was either an allogeneic HSCT recipient or a stem cell or donor lymphocyte infusion donor (not recorded which). It is not recorded whose cells these are; they may come from a transplant donor.

This clonotype came up a few times. The rearrangement links TRBV4-3 to TRBJ2-1; unclear D gene. Trimming removed 0 bases at V and 4 bases at J, with 16 bases between. Germline assignment: CDR1 LGHNA and CDR2 YSLEER. The CDR3 contains 17 residues. In DNA form, the CDR3 reads TGCGCCAGCAGCCAAGAGTTACAGCGAACCGTATACAATGAGCAGTTCTTC. Its protein product is CASSQELQRTVYNEQFF.

V and J are TRBV12-3 or TRBV12-4 and TRBJ2-2; 8 nucleotides line up with TRBD1. Trimming removed 6 bases from V and 6 bases from J; junction bases left unmatched: 12. CDR3 length equals 16 residues. The CDR3 here is CASRDSQGGRSGELFF. The CDR3 DNA follows: TGTGCCAGCAGGGACTCACAGGGGGGTCGGTCCGGGGAGCTGTTTTTT.

Many counts were recorded for this clonotype. J is TRBJ1-1 and V is TRBV29-1; D uncertain. Germline V lookup: CDR1 SQVTM, CDR2 ANQGSEA. V was shortened by 6 bases and J by 5 bases, with 7 bases between the two germline ends. This CDR3 is built from 10 residues. The CDR3 region is CSVLGTEAFF. The CDR3 bases are TGCAGCGTGCTGGGGACTGAAGCTTTCTTT.